The 7 T cell receptor beta chains reported below all come from one sample, sequenced in a study of T cells in Graves' hyperthyroidism and ophthalmopathy. RNA transcripts yielded amplified TCR beta CDR3 regions. TCR CDR3 regions were first amplified by RT-PCR with HTBI primers. TCRdb fed the multiplex PCR reads into MiXCR, producing one record per CDR3 protein. The data hold around 300,000 distinct CDR3 sequences, with less than 20% observed a single time. Input material: blood. These receptors were taken from a man aged 50 or older with Graves' ophthalmopathy.

This sequence joins TRBV6-1 and TRBJ2-1; 10 bases align to TRBD1. The CDR3 is made up of 18 amino acids. Germline trimming cut 7 bases from V and 4 bases from J; bases unmatched to any gene: 16. Germline-derived CDR1 and CDR2 are MNHNS and SASEGT. The CDR3 DNA reads as TGTGCCAGCACCGTCCCGGGACAGGGGCCGGGGGCGTACAATGAGCAGTTCTTC. Its translation: CASTVPGQGPGAYNEQFF.

This clonotype has a handful of counts. The DNA is left out, because the CDR3 cannot be placed on it with certainty; the CDR3 is given as TCRdb lists it. The rearrangement joins TRBV11-2 to TRBJ1-3; no check of the table's D call, TRBD1, against the DNA was made. The CDR3 length equals 21 residues, ends included. Germline CDR1 and CDR2: SGHAT and FQNNGV. Here the CDR3 reads CASSPGTGNYEQYFGPDTIYF.

CDR3 sequence (DNA): TGTGCCAGTAGTATAGATCGGAAGGCTAGCGGGCGCACCGGGGAGCTGTTTTTT. Its translation is CASSIDRKASGRTGELFF. The chain links TRBV19 to TRBJ2-2, with 8 positions matching TRBD2. Germline V gene data show CDR1 as LNHDA and CDR2 as SQIVND (reference sequence). Trimming took 0 bases from V and 4 from J; bases not matched to a gene: 10. This CDR3 has 18 residues.

The table lists this clonotype with many counts. The rearrangement joins TRBV28 to TRBJ2-7, with TRBD2 as a possible D gene (6 bases). V shed 7 bases and J shed 3 bases, with 16 bases lying between them. This CDR3 has 14 residues. Germline lookup yields CDR1 MDHEN and CDR2 SYDVKM. CDR3 nucleotide sequence: TGTGCCAGCACCGAGACTAGTGCAAGCTACGAGCAGTACTTC. Amino acid sequence: CASTETSASYEQYF.

This chain joins TRBV5-1 and TRBJ2-7; 15 bases are a match to TRBD2. The CDR3 loop spans 15 amino acids. Germline CDR1 reads SGHRS; CDR2 reads YFSETQ. J was trimmed by 3 bases and V by 7 bases; bases with no gene match: 5. CDR3 bases: TGCGCCAGCGGGCCGGGACTAGCGGGAGGCTACGAGCAGTACTTC. Translating it yields CASGPGLAGGYEQYF.

This clonotype came up a few times. The chain uses TRBV27 and TRBJ2-7; 7 nucleotides align to TRBD1. From germline, CDR1 is MNHEY and CDR2 SMNVEV (reference sequence). Trimming took 3 bases from V and 1 from J; bases not matched to a gene: 6. This CDR3 has 15 amino acids. CDR3 bases: TGTGCCAGCAGTTTTAAGGGGGCACTATCCTACGAGCAGTACTTC. Translating gives CASSFKGALSYEQYF.

This clonotype was counted ten times or more. The chain uses TRBV24-1 and TRBJ2-5, with 14 bases identical to TRBD2. The CDR3 runs 16 residues. CDR1 and CDR2 (germline): KGHDR, SFDVKD. The V gene end was trimmed by 4 bases and the J gene end by 6 bases; junction bases not matched to a gene: 6. The CDR3 here is CATSDPTSGGVQTQYF. CDR3 bases: TGTGCCACCAGTGACCCGACTAGCGGGGGGGTGCAGACCCAGTACTTC.